This T cell receptor beta chain was recovered during a study of blood T cells in healthy people across ages. A J-beta primer mix and a sample-barcoded 5' primer were used in a second PCR of about 6 to 12 cycles. Per-sample output comprised a minimum of 3 million paired-end reads containing CDR3. MiXCR, applied by TCRdb to the 5' RACE reads, yields one record per CDR3 protein. The repertoire includes about 970,000 distinct CDR3 sequences, 51% of them detected once, and about 22% sits in the top ten. V lost 1 base and J 1 base, leaving 20 bases between the germline ends. The CDR3 is 18 residues long. CDR1 is MGHRA, CDR2 YSYEKL, per germline. Isolation per sample recovered at least 7 million PBMCs.

Sequencing was done on a sample of blood. The chain links TRBV4-1 to TRBJ2-7; D remains ambiguous. The clonotype comes from a woman aged 55 to 70 in good health. The CDR3 is CASSQGQSGLEGSYEQYF. DNA for the CDR3: TGCGCCAGCAGCCAAGGCCAGAGTGGGCTTGAAGGTTCCTACGAGCAGTACTTC.